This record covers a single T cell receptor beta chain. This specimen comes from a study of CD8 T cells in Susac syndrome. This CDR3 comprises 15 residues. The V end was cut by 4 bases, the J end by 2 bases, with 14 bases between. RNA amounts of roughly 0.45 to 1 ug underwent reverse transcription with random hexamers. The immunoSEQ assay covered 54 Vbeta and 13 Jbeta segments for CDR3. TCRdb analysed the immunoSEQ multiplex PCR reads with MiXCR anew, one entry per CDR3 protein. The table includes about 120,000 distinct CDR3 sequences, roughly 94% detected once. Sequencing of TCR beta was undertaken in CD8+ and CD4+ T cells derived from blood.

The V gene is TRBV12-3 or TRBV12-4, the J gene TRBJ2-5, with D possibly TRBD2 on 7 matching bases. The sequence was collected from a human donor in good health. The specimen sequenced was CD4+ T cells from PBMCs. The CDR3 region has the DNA TGTGCCAGCAGTTCGAGGGGGGGGCAGCAAGAGACCCAGTACTTC. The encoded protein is CASSSRGGQQETQYF.